A selection of T cell receptor beta chains follows, all from one sample in a study of blood T cells in healthy people across ages. TCRdb recomputed calls from the 5' RACE reads with MiXCR, one row per CDR3 protein. This table holds around 970,000 distinct CDR3 sequences, roughly 51% found once. The sequenced sample consisted of blood. Source of these receptors: a woman aged 55-75 years in good health. CDR3s include the opening cysteine and the closing phenylalanine or tryptophan. Fields, in order: J gene, V gene, CDR3 protein.

j_call: TRBJ2-4
v_call: TRBV25-1
cdr3_aa: CASSGGWTASSEAKNIQYF

j_call: TRBJ1-2
v_call: TRBV29-1
cdr3_aa: CSVEDRSIYGYTF

j_call: TRBJ2-7
v_call: TRBV20-1
cdr3_aa: CSVFFRANYEQYF

j_call: TRBJ2-4
v_call: TRBV12-3/TRBV12-4
cdr3_aa: CASNPPGTKNIQYF

j_call: NA
v_call: TRBV7-9
cdr3_aa: CASRQGQTQETQYF

j_call: TRBJ2-3
v_call: TRBV7-8
cdr3_aa: CASSARQGRTDTQYF

j_call: TRBJ2-7
v_call: TRBV28
cdr3_aa: CASSKAGGPINEQYF

j_call: TRBJ2-3
v_call: TRBV4-2
cdr3_aa: CASSQDLGRGTSGRDTQYF

j_call: TRBJ2-7
v_call: TRBV5-1
cdr3_aa: CASSNGTGRIYEQYF

j_call: TRBJ1-1
v_call: TRBV10-3
cdr3_aa: CAISGGDTNTEAFF

j_call: TRBJ2-3
v_call: TRBV28
cdr3_aa: CASSIGAGTQYF

j_call: TRBJ1-2
v_call: TRBV29-1
cdr3_aa: CSVEAQGSGYTF

j_call: TRBJ2-5
v_call: TRBV19
cdr3_aa: CASSTGQGGHTETQYF

j_call: TRBJ2-6
v_call: TRBV11-2
cdr3_aa: CASTPSLSVRGMSGANVLTF

j_call: TRBJ2-7
v_call: TRBV4-2
cdr3_aa: CASSQAHLAGGPYEQYF

j_call: TRBJ2-5
v_call: TRBV9
cdr3_aa: CASSVTSGTQETQYF

j_call: TRBJ2-3
v_call: TRBV3-1
cdr3_aa: CASSQPTSGTDTQYF

j_call: NA
v_call: TRBV15
cdr3_aa: CATSRDQMAYEQYF

j_call: TRBJ2-5
v_call: TRBV7-2
cdr3_aa: CASSSHLQETQYF

j_call: TRBJ2-7
v_call: TRBV7-9
cdr3_aa: CASSGTGHEQYF

j_call: TRBJ2-3
v_call: TRBV3-1
cdr3_aa: CASGSRGTQYF

j_call: TRBJ2-7
v_call: TRBV19
cdr3_aa: CASSTAGTGPYEQYF

j_call: TRBJ2-1
v_call: TRBV29-1
cdr3_aa: CSVEQLAGGVSSYNEQFF

j_call: NA
v_call: TRBV29-1
cdr3_aa: CSVGARSYNEQYF

j_call: TRBJ2-7
v_call: TRBV20-1
cdr3_aa: CSANRDRELFLGVQYF

j_call: TRBJ2-7
v_call: TRBV27
cdr3_aa: CASSLRGLAYEQYF

j_call: TRBJ2-3
v_call: TRBV7-2
cdr3_aa: CASSLVTGDTQYF

j_call: TRBJ2-2
v_call: TRBV4-1
cdr3_aa: CASSQDRLAGRNTGELFF